This T cell receptor (beta chain) was found in a study of T cell repertoires in cytomegalovirus infection. For the study at large: Signatures in public TCR beta sequences pointed to both CMV infection and matching HLA type.

Germline values: CDR1 SSHAT, CDR2 FNYEAQ (reference sequence). This CDR3 has 15 amino acids. TCRdb re-called the reads with MiXCR, one entry per CDR3 protein. The repertoire holds nearly 650,000 distinct CDR3 sequences, with approximately 25% as singletons. Only a few counts were recorded for this clonotype. Its antigen remains unknown. The junction departs from the called germline gene at one end, perhaps through a read error. Study-wide results and caveats: Clonotype analysis showed dominance of the ex vivo response by HLA-C-restricted CMV-specific TCR beta clonotypes.

The sample taken for sequencing was CD8+ T cells from PBMCs. This chain links TRBV7-7 with TRBJ2-1, with D perhaps assigned TRBD1 or TRBD2 (6 bases each). This sequence originates from a human donor in good health (CMV status not recorded). Some clones in this sample may be carry-over from other donors' samples. Here the CDR3 reads CASSLDSGGGNEQFF. The CDR3 bases are TGTGCTAGCAGCTTAGATAGCGGAGGGGGCAATGAGCAGTTCTTC.